These T cell receptor beta chains were read from a single sample in a study of PD-L1 blockade in urothelial cancer. Assay used: immunoSEQ multiplex PCR; TCRdb lists only in-frame clones, some missing. The sample lists roughly 40,000 clones; around 90% were seen once. The sample here was PBMCs, taken around atezolizumab (anti-PD-L1) treatment. Receptor source: a man between 65 and 80 years old with urothelial cancer. Both conserved end residues are part of each CDR3. Each record gives: clone size, D gene, V gene, CDR3 protein. The D gene is left open where the match is weak. Clone size is not always given. Where it is, it says once, few, many or a class for expanded clones.

. | . | TRBV20-1 | CSASGRVYTF
. | . | TRBV2 | CASSTGTTEHGYTF
. | TRBD2 | TRBV4-1 | CASSLRTSGSASSYNEQFF
. | . | TRBV29-1 | CSVEARRDTTEAFF
. | . | TRBV6-1 | CASSEVRVFKETQYF
. | TRBD2 | TRBV11-3 | CASSLSSGSYEQYF
. | TRBD1 | TRBV19 | CASSIPTGGSYGYTF
. | . | TRBV30 | CAWSVIADYNEQFF
. | . | TRBV5-1 | CASSLEGGSSGNTIYF
. | TRBD2 | TRBV28 | CASSLGLAASYEQYF
. | TRBD2 | TRBV28 | CASSFPHSTSGTDNEQFF
. | TRBD2 | TRBV7-6 | CASRRTSGLGNEQFF
. | . | TRBV5-6 | CASTLRSGSLSGANVLTF
few | . | TRBV30 | CAWSVLGGFQYF
. | . | TRBV29-1 | CSVRSRAETGELFF
. | TRBD2 | TRBV5-8 | CASRQASGRATDTQYF
. | TRBD1 | TRBV19 | CASSTSRDRAYNEQFF
few | TRBD2 | TRBV6-1 | CASRTRDSGSNEQYF
. | TRBD1 | TRBV6-1 | CASSGRQGYTDTQYF
. | . | TRBV20-1 | CSATRAGELFF
. | . | TRBV5-1 | CASSLTGQFTDTQYF
. | TRBD2 | TRBV19 | CASSITSGKYEQYF
. | . | TRBV5-1 | CASSSSGIYGYTF
. | TRBD1 | TRBV19 | CASRPSRGQGPLNTEAFF
. | TRBD1 | TRBV18 | CASSPTGDLGTQYF
. | . | TRBV28 | CASSSSTTRDTQYF
. | . | TRBV5-1 | CASSLTQYQETQYF
few | TRBD1 | TRBV10-1 | CASSESQGVQYF
. | TRBD2 | TRBV6-6 | CASRPTLAGGETQYF
once | TRBD2 | TRBV27 | CASSLAGVSTDTQYF
. | . | TRBV25-1 | CASRDGGGGSPLHF